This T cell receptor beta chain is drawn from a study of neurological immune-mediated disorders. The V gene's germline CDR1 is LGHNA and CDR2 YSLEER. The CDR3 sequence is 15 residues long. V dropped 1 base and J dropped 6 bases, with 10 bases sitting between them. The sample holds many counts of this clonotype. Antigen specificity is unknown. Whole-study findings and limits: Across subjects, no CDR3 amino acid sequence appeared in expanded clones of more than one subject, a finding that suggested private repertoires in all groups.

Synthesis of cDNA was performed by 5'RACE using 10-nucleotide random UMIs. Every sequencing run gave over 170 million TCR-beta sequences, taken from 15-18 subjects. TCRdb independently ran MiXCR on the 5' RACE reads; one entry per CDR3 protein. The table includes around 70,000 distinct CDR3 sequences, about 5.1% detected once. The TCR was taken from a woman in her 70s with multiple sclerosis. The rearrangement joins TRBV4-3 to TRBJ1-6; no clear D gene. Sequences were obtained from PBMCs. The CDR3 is CASSQGTVSNSPLHF. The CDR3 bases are TGCGCCAGCAGCCAAGGGACGGTTTCTAATTCACCCCTCCACTTT.